The 20 T cell receptor beta chains below come from one sample, sequenced in a study of OX40 agonist ivuxolimab in advanced cancers. This table comes from immunoSEQ multiplex PCR, and its TCRdb copy is limited to in-frame clones, with some not included. The profile shows around 61,000 clones, roughly 80% of them singletons. Specimen: CD4+ or CD8+ T cells sorted from blood, collected in a trial of the OX40 agonist ivuxolimab. These receptors originate from an adult with an advanced solid tumor such as melanoma, head and neck, liver or kidney cancer.

This chain connects TRBV5-1 to TRBJ2-1, with D possibly being TRBD2 (6 bases). V lost 3 bases to trimming and J lost 5 bases, with 6 bases between them. Germline lookup yields CDR1 SGHRS and CDR2 YFSETQ. CDR3 length equals 12 residues. CDR3 DNA: TGCGCCAGCAGCTCGGGAGACAATGAGCAGTTCTTC. Amino acid sequence: CASSSGDNEQFF.

The sample holds one count of this clone. CDR3 coding DNA: TGTGCCAGCAGCCAAACGGAGCAACTAGGGGAAAAACTGTTTTTT. The encoded protein is CASSQTEQLGEKLFF. This rearrangement joins TRBV7-8 to TRBJ1-4; D gene ambiguous. Germline assignment: CDR1 SGHVS and CDR2 FQNEAQ. The CDR3 is made up of 15 amino acids. V was shortened by 5 bases and J by 8 bases, with 18 bases between the two germline ends.

The rearrangement joins TRBV5-1 to TRBJ2-1; 7 nucleotides match TRBD1. The CDR3 contains 16 residues. V trimming: 5 bases; J trimming: 1 base; junction bases outside the gene matches: 9. CDR1 is SGHRS and CDR2 is YFSETQ in the germline V gene. CDR3 sequence (DNA): TGCGCCAGCAGTTTACAGGGGCCGGGTTCCTACAATGAGCAGTTCTTC. Its translation: CASSLQGPGSYNEQFF.

The V gene is TRBV30, the J gene TRBJ2-5; D possibly matches TRBD1 or TRBD2 (5 bases each). The V gene's germline CDR1 is GTSNPN and CDR2 SVGIG (reference sequence). This CDR3 contains 14 residues. V was trimmed by 2 bases and J by 7 bases, leaving 17 bases between them. The CDR3 DNA follows: TGTGCCTGGAGTCCAGGGCCCCTGAGGGGGACCCAGTACTTC. Translated: CAWSPGPLRGTQYF.

The V gene is TRBV10-1, the J gene TRBJ1-1; D gene unclear. The germline CDR1 and CDR2 sequences are WNHNN and SYGVQD (reference sequence). The CDR3 runs to 15 residues. Deletions cut 2 bases from V and 3 bases from J, with 13 bases between. The CDR3 sequence is CASSEGGYRDTEAFF. The CDR3 bases are TGCGCCAGCAGTGAGGGAGGGTATCGTGACACTGAAGCTTTCTTT.

This clone was counted once. The V and J genes are TRBV5-1 and TRBJ1-2, with 8 positions matching TRBD1. Germline V gene sequence: CDR1 SGHRS, CDR2 YFSETQ. The CDR3 extends over 12 amino acids. Losses at the gene ends were 7 bases for V and 6 bases for J; bases not matched to a gene: 5. CDR3 sequence reads: CASRQGTDGYTF. The CDR3 DNA is TGCGCCAGCCGACAGGGGACCGATGGCTACACCTTC. Full variable domain (rest looked up from reference TRBV5-1 and TRBJ1-2): KAGVTQTPRYLIKTRGQQVTLSCSPISGHRSVSWYQQTPGQGLQFLFEYFSETQRNKGNFPGRFSGRQFSNSRSEMNVSTLELGDSALYLCASRQGTDGYTFGSGTRLTVV.

The rearrangement uses TRBV7-8 and TRBJ1-6; D possibly corresponds to TRBD1 (6 bases). The ends were cut back, 4 bases at V and 5 bases at J, with 18 bases in the middle. Germline values: CDR1 SGHVS, CDR2 FQNEAQ. The CDR3 has 17 amino acids. The CDR3 DNA is TGTGCCAGCAGCTACACCGGCCCGGGGGCAGATAATTCACCCCTCCACTTT. The encoded protein is CASSYTGPGADNSPLHF. The variable domain in full, with the rest retrieved from reference TRBV7-8 and TRBJ1-6, is GAGVSQSPRYKVAKRGQDVALRCDPISGHVSLFWYQQALGQGPEFLTYFQNEAQLDKSGLPSDRFFAERPEGSVSTLKIQRTQQEDSAVYLCASSYTGPGADNSPLHFGNGTRLTVT.

The chain employs TRBV2 and TRBJ2-2; perhaps TRBD2 as D (6 bases). This CDR3 is 14 amino acids long. Trimming cost V 5 bases and J 5 bases, with 12 bases left between them. CDR1 SNHLY and CDR2 FYNNEI come from the germline V gene. CDR3 sequence: CASSKDYLTGELFF. The CDR3 region has the DNA TGTGCCAGCAGTAAGGACTACCTAACCGGGGAGCTGTTTTTT.

This chain uses TRBV5-6 with TRBJ2-7; no clear D gene. V lost 1 base to trimming and J lost 3 bases, with 8 bases between them. The germline V gene has CDR1 SGHDT and CDR2 YYEEEE. This CDR3 has 13 residues. CDR3 sequence reads: CASSLRSDYEQYF. In nucleotides, the CDR3 is TGTGCCAGCAGCTTGAGAAGTGACTACGAGCAGTACTTC.

This clone was picked up one time. This chain uses TRBV18 with TRBJ2-1, with 12 bases fitting TRBD2. Per the germline V gene, CDR1 is KGHSH and CDR2 is LQKENI. The V gene end was trimmed by 6 bases and the J gene end by 9 bases; junction bases not matched to a gene: 15. The CDR3 is made up of 17 amino acids. The CDR3 nucleotides read TGTGCCAGCTCCCGCCAAGGACTAGCGGGGACGAAGGGTGAGCAGTTCTTC. It codes for CASSRQGLAGTKGEQFF.

The chain links TRBV15 to TRBJ1-5; D is unresolved. V dropped 0 bases and J dropped 5 bases, with 2 bases sitting between them. Germline CDR1 LNHNV, CDR2 YYDKDF (reference sequence). This CDR3 is 12 amino acids long. CDR3 region: CATSRDYQPQHF. The CDR3 DNA reads as TGTGCCACCAGCAGAGACTATCAGCCCCAGCATTTT.

This rearrangement joins TRBV4-1 to TRBJ2-5; perhaps D is TRBD1 or TRBD2 (5 bases each). In germline, CDR1 is MGHRA, CDR2 YSYEKL. CDR3 length: 18 residues. The germline V and J ends were trimmed by 4 bases and 5 bases, with 26 bases remaining between them. The CDR3 loop reads CASSPIKAPGTIYETQYF. The CDR3 region has the DNA TGCGCCAGCAGCCCTATCAAAGCTCCCGGGACCATCTACGAGACCCAGTACTTC.

The genes are TRBV7-3 and TRBJ2-1, with TRBD2 matching over 10 bases. Germline values: CDR1 SGHTA, CDR2 FQGTGA. The CDR3 has 15 residues. V dropped 2 bases and J dropped 7; count of bases not matched to a gene: 5. CDR3 sequence reads: CASSLLAGEGNEQFF. In nucleotides, the CDR3 is TGTGCCAGCAGCTTACTAGCGGGAGAGGGGAATGAGCAGTTCTTC.

The table lists this clone with a few counts. The V and J genes are TRBV28 and TRBJ1-4; a weak D match, TRBD1 (5 bases). With 7 bases removed from V and 0 bases from J, the gap between germline ends came to 9 bases. The CDR3 covers 14 residues. The germline CDR1 and CDR2 sequences are MDHEN and SYDVKM. The CDR3 sequence is CASKTGATNEKLFF. For the CDR3, the DNA is TGTGCCAGCAAAACAGGTGCAACTAATGAAAAACTGTTTTTT.

V usage is TRBV4-1 and J usage is TRBJ1-3, with D tentatively TRBD1 (6 bases). V lost 4 bases, J lost 0 bases, and 10 bases lay in between. The CDR3 consists of 15 residues. Germline CDR1 MGHRA, CDR2 YSYEKL. CDR3 in amino acids: CASSRDINSGNTIYF. In DNA, the CDR3 is TGCGCCAGCAGCCGGGACATCAACTCTGGAAACACCATATATTTT.

This clone was found once. The J gene is TRBJ2-1, the V gene TRBV5-8, with 7 bases matching TRBD1. Trimming took 4 bases from V and 2 from J; bases not matched to a gene: 6. Germline CDR1 reads SGHTS; CDR2 reads YDEGEE. The CDR3 runs to 15 residues. CDR3 sequence: CASSLQGRAYNEQFF. The CDR3 nucleotides are TGTGCCAGCAGCCTACAGGGGCGCGCCTACAATGAGCAGTTCTTC. The variable domain in full, with the rest retrieved from reference TRBV5-8 and TRBJ2-1, is EAGVTQSPTHLIKTRGQQATLRCSPISGHTSVYWYQQALGLGLQFLLWYDEGEERNRGNFPPRFSGRQFPNYSSELNVNALELEDSALYLCASSLQGRAYNEQFFGPGTRLTVL.

This clone occurred once. This rearrangement joins TRBV7-6 to TRBJ1-3, with D maybe TRBD1 (5 bases). Germline lookup yields CDR1 SGHVS and CDR2 FNYEAQ. The CDR3 is made up of 18 amino acids. Between the trimmed V and J ends, which lost 1 base and 2 bases, there was a span of 18 bases. In DNA form, the CDR3 reads TGTGCCAGCAGCTTAGGGGCCGATGGGGGAAGAACTGGAAACACCATATATTTT. Translation gives CASSLGADGGRTGNTIYF.

The chain is built from TRBV30 and TRBJ1-3, with 8 bases that match TRBD1. This CDR3 has 15 residues. V dropped 2 bases and J dropped 0; count of bases not matched to a gene: 3. CDR1 GTSNPN and CDR2 SVGIG come from the germline V gene (reference sequence). This CDR3 is CAWSLQGASGNTIYF. CDR3 nucleotides: TGTGCCTGGAGTCTTCAGGGGGCCTCTGGAAACACCATATATTTT.

The chain is built from TRBV2 and TRBJ2-7, with a possible D match to TRBD1 (5 bases). This CDR3 has 14 residues. CDR1 and CDR2 (germline): SNHLY, FYNNEI. V was shortened by 8 bases and J by 6 bases, with 20 bases between the two germline ends. CDR3 residues: CASLPDGAPSEQYF. Here the CDR3 DNA reads TGTGCCAGCCTACCCGATGGGGCACCATCCGAGCAGTACTTC.

This clone was seen a single time. This sequence joins TRBV25-1 and TRBJ1-3; perhaps TRBD1 as D (5 bases). The germline V and J ends were trimmed by 2 bases and 3 bases, with 20 bases remaining between them. Germline lookup yields CDR1 MGHDK and CDR2 SYGVNS. The CDR3 covers 18 residues. The CDR3 DNA reads TGTGCCAGCAGTGAAAAAAAAGGGGCAAGGAAGGATGGAAACACCATATATTTT. Translated, it gives CASSEKKGARKDGNTIYF.